The source of this T cell receptor beta chain is a study of T-cell memory formation after mild COVID-19. TCRdb re-derived calls from the 5' RACE reads in MiXCR, one entry per CDR3 protein. The repertoire consists of roughly 13,000 distinct CDR3 sequences, with approximately 19% occurring once and the leading ten covering around 48%. This clonotype was detected ten times or more. The V gene's germline CDR1 is SNHLY and CDR2 FYNNEI. V was cut by 2 bases and J by 4 bases, with 14 bases left in between. This CDR3 has 15 residues. The TCR sequence derives from an adult woman who had mild COVID-19 (a few samples of this study predate the infection). Cell type and time point are not known. Sequencing input: PBMCs or a T cell subset sorted from them (not recorded which). V and J are TRBV2 and TRBJ1-2; no firm D call. Here the CDR3 DNA reads TGTGCCAGCAGTGAACTAACAATCCTCATCTATGGCTACACCTTC. Translated: CASSELTILIYGYTF. Using reference TRBV2 and TRBJ1-2 for the parts outside the CDR3, the full variable domain is EPEVTQTPSHQVTQMGQEVILRCVPISNHLYFYWYRQILGQKVEFLVSFYNNEISEKSEIFDDQFSVERPDGSNFTLKIRSTKLEDSAMYFCASSELTILIYGYTFGSGTRLTVV.